These 5 T cell receptor beta chains came from one sample sequenced in a study of cytomegalovirus exposure and HLA in healthy donors. Primers included in the PCR were 60 Vbeta and 13 Jbeta primers. Profiling relied on immunoSEQ multiplex PCR, and the TCRdb table lists in-frame clones only, not all of them. The sample lists some 110,000 clones, 60% to 75% occurring once. Sequencing was performed on PBMCs. The receptors derive from a woman between 45 and 65 years old in good health and CMV-seropositive.

This chain connects TRBV29-1 to TRBJ1-2, with 10 positions matching TRBD1. Losses at the gene ends were 8 bases for V and 13 bases for J; bases not matched to a gene: 13. The germline V gene encodes CDR1 SQVTM and CDR2 ANQGSEA. This CDR3 spans 12 amino acids. For the CDR3, the DNA is TGCAGCCACGACACTGGACAGGGGGTCCCCACCTTC. Translation: CSHDTGQGVPTF. Looking up the rest from reference TRBV29-1 and TRBJ1-2 gives the full variable domain: SAVISQKPSRDICQRGTSLTIQCQVDSQVTMMFWYRQQPGQSLTLIATANQGSEATYESGFVIDKFPISRPNLTFSTLTVSNMSPEDSSIYLCSHDTGQGVPTFGSGTRLTVV.

The chain has TRBV7-2 and TRBJ2-5; D possibly corresponds to TRBD1 (5 bases). The CDR3 runs 15 residues. Germline CDR1 and CDR2: SGHTA and FQGNSA. V lost 0 bases, J lost 5 bases, and 13 bases lay in between. As DNA, the CDR3 is TGTGCCAGCAGCTTAGCTTGGGGCGGTCCCGAGACCCAGTACTTC. Translated: CASSLAWGGPETQYF. The full variable domain, rest sourced from reference TRBV7-2 and TRBJ2-5, is GAGVSQSPSNKVTEKGKDVELRCDPISGHTALYWYRQSLGQGLEFLIYFQGNSAPDKSGLPSDRFSAERTGGSVSTLTIQRTQQEDSAVYLCASSLAWGGPETQYFGPGTRLLVL.

The chain employs TRBV19 and TRBJ2-2, with 11 bases lining up with TRBD1. Per germline, CDR1 LNHDA and CDR2 SQIVND (reference sequence). V was clipped by 10 bases and J by 9 bases; unmatched bases: 13. The CDR3 runs 15 residues. The CDR3 DNA follows: TGTGCCACACATTGGGGGACAGGGGGAGGCCGGGAGCTGTTTTTT. This encodes CATHWGTGGGRELFF.

This rearrangement joins TRBV7-2 to TRBJ2-3; tentative D call: TRBD2 (6 bases). CDR1 SGHTA and CDR2 FQGNSA come from the germline V gene. The V end was cut by 5 bases, the J end by 2 bases, with 14 bases between. The CDR3 loop spans 15 amino acids. The CDR3 sequence is CASSLGRGSTDTQYF. In DNA form, the CDR3 reads TGTGCCAGCAGCCTGGGGCGGGGTTCCACAGATACGCAGTATTTT.

This clone was counted once. The V and J genes are TRBV27 and TRBJ1-2; D is unclear. This CDR3 is 14 amino acids long. V lost 0 bases, J lost 8 bases, and 13 bases lay in between. The V gene's germline CDR1 is MNHEY and CDR2 SMNVEV (reference sequence). The CDR3 loop reads CASSLSGGLRGYTF. The CDR3 DNA follows: TGTGCCAGCAGTTTATCGGGAGGGCTCCGCGGCTACACCTTC.